The 24 T cell receptor beta chains listed next were all sequenced from one sample in a study of shared clonotypes between healthy human individuals. Some clones are missing from TCRdb's copy, which holds only in-frame ones; the method was immunoSEQ multiplex PCR. The sample comprises approximately 980,000 clones, less than 85% of which are singletons, and approximately 1.5% rests with the top ten. Sequenced material: memory CD4+ T cells sorted from blood. Subset defined: CD45RA-negative fraction. These receptors came from a man younger than 35 in good health.

The table lists this clone with a few counts. This rearrangement joins TRBV5-1 to TRBJ2-5; no firm D call. Germline lookup yields CDR1 SGHRS and CDR2 YFSETQ. CDR3 length: 13 residues. Trimming took 1 base from V and 5 from J, leaving 9 bases between them. The CDR3 sequence: CASSLTLGETQYF. DNA of the CDR3: TGCGCCAGCAGCTTGACCCTGGGGGAGACCCAGTACTTC.

The sample holds a few counts of this clone. The junction departs from germline at one end; a sequencing error may be responsible. The chain is built from TRBV7-2 and TRBJ1-3, with a possible D match to TRBD1 (5 bases). The CDR3 runs to 15 residues. The germline gives CDR1 SGHTA, CDR2 FQGNSA. The CDR3 DNA sequence: TGTGCCAGCAGCTTAGATTCAGGGTCTGCAAACACCATATATTTT. It encodes CASSLDSGSANTIYF. Together with reference TRBV7-2 and TRBJ1-3, the CDR3 gives the full variable domain: GAGVSQSPSNKVTEKGKDVELRCDPISGHTALYWYRQSLGQGLEFLIYFQGNSAPDKSGLPSDRFSAERTGGSVSTLTIQRTQQEDSAVYLCASSLDSGSANTIYFGEGSWLTVV.

DNA for the CDR3: TGTGCCAGCAGCTTACCGGGACAGGGGATCTACGAGCAGTACTTC. This encodes CASSLPGQGIYEQYF. The rearrangement joins TRBV5-6 to TRBJ2-7; 10 bases are shared with TRBD1. Germline-derived CDR1 and CDR2 are SGHDT and YYEEEE. The CDR3 is 15 residues long. V trimming: 2 bases; J trimming: 3 bases; junction bases outside the gene matches: 5. The full variable domain, in which reference TRBV5-6 and TRBJ2-7 provide the parts outside the CDR3, is DAGVTQSPTHLIKTRGQQVTLRCSPKSGHDTVSWYQQALGQGPQFIFQYYEEEERQRGNFPDRFSGHQFPNYSSELNVNALLLGDSALYLCASSLPGQGIYEQYFGPGTRLTVT.

The chain carries TRBV11-2 and TRBJ2-7, with unresolved D. This CDR3 has 8 amino acids. Germline assignment: CDR1 SGHAT and CDR2 FQNNGV. The CDR3 DNA reads TGTGCCAGCAGCTTAACTTTGGTA. Protein product: CASSLTLV.

The chain has TRBV28 and TRBJ2-5; TRBD1 matches at 8 bases. This CDR3 region has 16 residues. J gave up 5 bases and V 2 bases, and 10 bases lay outside the gene matches. The V gene's germline CDR1 is MDHEN and CDR2 SYDVKM. CDR3: CASSLGSTGGWETQYF. The CDR3, as DNA: TGTGCCAGCAGTTTAGGGTCAACAGGGGGATGGGAGACCCAGTACTTC.

The chain combines TRBV7-9 with TRBJ2-5; possibly TRBD2 for D (5 bases). Trimming removed 2 bases at V and 0 bases at J, with 10 bases between. The CDR3 has 15 amino acids. From germline, CDR1 is SEHNR and CDR2 FQNEAQ (reference sequence). As DNA, the CDR3 is TGTGCCAGCAGCTTACGAGCGGCCAACCAAGAGACCCAGTACTTC. Protein sequence: CASSLRAANQETQYF.

In regard to this clone: The same CDR3 also results from other DNA sequences found in this sample. The rearrangement joins TRBV2 to TRBJ1-3; 10 nucleotides line up with TRBD1. The CDR3 length is 12 residues. The germline CDR1 and CDR2 sequences are SNHLY and FYNNEI. J lost 7 bases, V lost 9 bases, and 3 bases had no gene match. The chain's CDR3 is CASRGQGNTIYF. CDR3 coding DNA: TGTGCCAGTAGGGGACAGGGGAACACCATATATTTT.

This clone has only one observation. The V call is TRBV5-6, the J call TRBJ2-2; weak D call: TRBD1 (6 bases). The germline V gene has CDR1 SGHDT and CDR2 YYEEEE. The CDR3 has 14 residues. Between the trimmed V and J ends, which lost 10 bases and 5 bases, there was a span of 18 bases. The CDR3 loop is CAYQMGHRTGELFF. In DNA, the CDR3 is TGTGCCTACCAGATGGGACACCGAACCGGGGAGCTGTTTTTT.

The chain is built from TRBV6-5 and TRBJ2-7, with D perhaps TRBD2 (5 bases). The V gene lost 5 bases and the J gene lost 6 bases, with 17 bases spanning the gap. Germline loops: CDR1 MNHEY, CDR2 SVGAGI. There are 14 residues in the CDR3. The CDR3 nucleotides are TGTGCCAGCAGTCCCCGTGGAGCGAGGGTCGAGCAGTACTTC. It encodes CASSPRGARVEQYF.

The chain carries TRBV15 and TRBJ1-5; tentative D call: TRBD1 (5 bases). Looked up from germline, CDR1 is LNHNV and CDR2 is YYDKDF (reference sequence). CDR3 size: 14 residues. Trimming pared 5 bases from V and 2 bases from J, leaving 10 bases between. CDR3 residues: CATSPSGGNQPQHF. The CDR3 DNA reads TGTGCCACCAGCCCCTCGGGGGGCAATCAGCCCCAGCATTTT.

The genes are TRBV4-3 and TRBJ1-2, with D maybe TRBD1 (6 bases). This CDR3 is 16 amino acids long. Trimming stripped 4 bases from V and 1 base from J, with 16 bases between. From germline, CDR1 is LGHNA and CDR2 YSLEER. The CDR3 spells CASSPSGTGSNYGYTF. The CDR3, as DNA: TGCGCCAGCAGCCCTAGTGGCACAGGGAGTAACTATGGCTACACCTTC.

J is TRBJ2-1 and V is TRBV10-3; D unresolved. CDR1 is ENHRY, CDR2 SYGVKD, per germline. This CDR3 spans 15 amino acids. V gave up 0 bases and J gave up 7 bases, with 13 bases separating them. CDR3 DNA: TGTGCCATCAGTGAGTCGGGCTACCTTAGGAATGAGCAGTTCTTC. Translated: CAISESGYLRNEQFF.

This clone showed up many times. V and J are TRBV4-1 and TRBJ2-1, with D possibly matching TRBD1 (6 bases). The CDR3 sequence is 14 residues long. Trimming took 3 bases from V and 12 from J, leaving 18 bases between them. From germline, CDR1 is MGHRA and CDR2 YSYEKL. CDR3: CASSQLLGGKGQFF. In nucleotides, the CDR3 is TGCGCCAGCAGCCAGCTCTTAGGGGGTAAGGGGCAGTTCTTC.

This clone occurred once. The rearrangement joins TRBV7-2 to TRBJ2-6; either TRBD1 or TRBD2 may fit D (5 bases each). The CDR3 length is 18 residues. CDR1 and CDR2 (germline): SGHTA, FQGNSA. The V end lost 5 bases, the J end lost 0 bases, and 17 bases lay between the germline ends. CDR3 nucleotide sequence: TGTGCCAGCAGCCCCGAAGGATGGGGGACCTCTGGGGCCAACGTCCTGACTTTC. Its translation: CASSPEGWGTSGANVLTF. The whole variable domain, remainder taken from reference TRBV7-2 and TRBJ2-6, is GAGVSQSPSNKVTEKGKDVELRCDPISGHTALYWYRQSLGQGLEFLIYFQGNSAPDKSGLPSDRFSAERTGGSVSTLTIQRTQQEDSAVYLCASSPEGWGTSGANVLTFGAGSRLTVL.

The gene calls are TRBV27 and TRBJ1-2; 7 nucleotides align to TRBD1. Trimming took 4 bases from V and 7 from J; bases not matched to a gene: 3. The V gene's germline CDR1 is MNHEY and CDR2 SMNVEV (reference sequence). The CDR3 sequence is 12 residues long. The CDR3 bases are TGTGCCAGCAGTTCGACAGGGATTGGCTACACCTTC. Its translation is CASSSTGIGYTF.

This clone was detected only a few times. Other DNA sequences in the sample encode the same CDR3. The chain has TRBV7-9 and TRBJ2-1; no clear D gene. Per germline, CDR1 SEHNR and CDR2 FQNEAQ (reference sequence). The CDR3 loop spans 11 amino acids. V lost 5 bases and J 8 bases, leaving 7 bases between the germline ends. The CDR3 DNA is TGTGCCAGCAGCCCGCTAGATGAGCAGTTCTTC. This encodes CASSPLDEQFF.

The V call is TRBV29-1, the J call TRBJ2-3, with 9 bases matching TRBD2. This CDR3 comprises 15 residues. V was clipped by 3 bases and J by 3 bases; unmatched bases: 7. The germline V gene has CDR1 SQVTM and CDR2 ANQGSEA. The CDR3 region has the DNA TGCAGCGTTGAGGCTAGCGGGATAGTTACAGATACGCAGTATTTT. Translating it yields CSVEASGIVTDTQYF.

The rearrangement links TRBV28 to TRBJ1-2, with TRBD1 matching 7 bases. The CDR3 has 12 amino acids. Germline CDR1 reads MDHEN; CDR2 reads SYDVKM. V trimming: 8 bases; J trimming: 8 bases; junction bases outside the gene matches: 8. The chain's CDR3 is CASLTGVGGYTF. CDR3 coding DNA: TGTGCCAGCTTAACAGGGGTCGGAGGCTACACCTTC.

The chain has TRBV5-4 and TRBJ1-4, with D hard to call. Trimming took off 7 bases at V and 3 bases at J, with 13 bases between the two ends. The CDR3 spans 14 residues. CDR1 is SGHNT and CDR2 is YYREEE in the germline V gene (reference sequence). As DNA, the CDR3 is TGTGCCAGCGCCACTTCAGGAGCTAATGAAAAACTGTTTTTT. It encodes CASATSGANEKLFF.

J is TRBJ2-7 and V is TRBV20-1; no definite D call. CDR3 length: 11 amino acids. The V gene lost 5 bases and the J gene lost 7 bases, with 12 bases spanning the gap. Germline values: CDR1 DFQATT, CDR2 SNEGSKA (reference sequence). CDR3 nucleotides: TGCAGTGCTCCCCGCGGTAGGGAGCAGTACTTC. Protein product: CSAPRGREQYF.

The V and J genes are TRBV6-5 and TRBJ2-5; a weak D match, TRBD1 (6 bases). V lost 0 bases, J lost 4 bases, and 9 bases lay in between. The CDR3 is 14 residues long. Germline V gives CDR1 MNHEY, CDR2 SVGAGI. The CDR3 DNA reads TGTGCCAGCAGTTACTCTGACAGGCGAGAGACCCAGTACTTC. Encoded protein: CASSYSDRRETQYF.

The DNA of the CDR3 is TGTGCCAGCAGTTCAACCCGGGCAGGCGTTACTGAAGCTTTCTTT. Translating gives CASSSTRAGVTEAFF. The V gene is TRBV7-3, the J gene TRBJ1-1; D remains unclear. The CDR3 extends over 15 amino acids. Germline CDR1 SGHTA, CDR2 FQGTGA. Deletions cut 6 bases from V and 5 bases from J, with 19 bases between. Drawing the rest from reference TRBV7-3 and TRBJ1-1, the complete variable domain is GAGVSQTPSNKVTEKGKYVELRCDPISGHTALYWYRQSLGQGPEFLIYFQGTGAADDSGLPNDRFFAVRPEGSVSTLKIQRTERGDSAVYLCASSSTRAGVTEAFFGQGTRLTVV.

This clone has only one observation. V usage is TRBV28 and J usage is TRBJ1-5; D might be TRBD1 (5 bases). From germline, CDR1 is MDHEN and CDR2 SYDVKM. V dropped 5 bases and J dropped 1 base, with 18 bases sitting between them. The CDR3 sequence is 17 residues long. The CDR3 here is CASSPSVQGRSNQPQHF. The CDR3 nucleotides are TGTGCCAGCAGTCCCTCCGTCCAGGGCCGCAGCAATCAGCCCCAGCATTTT. The full variable domain, its missing parts supplied by reference TRBV28 and TRBJ1-5, is DVKVTQSSRYLVKRTGEKVFLECVQDMDHENMFWYRQDPGLGLRLIYFSYDVKMKEKGDIPEGYSVSREKKERFSLILESASTNQTSMYLCASSPSVQGRSNQPQHFGDGTRLSIL.

V and J are TRBV7-9 and TRBJ1-4, with a tentative D call TRBD1 (6 bases). Trimming cost V 5 bases and J 1 base, with 11 bases left between them. Germline V gene sequence: CDR1 SEHNR, CDR2 FQNEAQ (reference sequence). The CDR3 contains 15 residues. The chain's CDR3 is CASSLRGVTNEKLFF. The CDR3 DNA sequence: TGTGCCAGCAGCCTAAGGGGGGTAACTAATGAAAAACTGTTTTTT.